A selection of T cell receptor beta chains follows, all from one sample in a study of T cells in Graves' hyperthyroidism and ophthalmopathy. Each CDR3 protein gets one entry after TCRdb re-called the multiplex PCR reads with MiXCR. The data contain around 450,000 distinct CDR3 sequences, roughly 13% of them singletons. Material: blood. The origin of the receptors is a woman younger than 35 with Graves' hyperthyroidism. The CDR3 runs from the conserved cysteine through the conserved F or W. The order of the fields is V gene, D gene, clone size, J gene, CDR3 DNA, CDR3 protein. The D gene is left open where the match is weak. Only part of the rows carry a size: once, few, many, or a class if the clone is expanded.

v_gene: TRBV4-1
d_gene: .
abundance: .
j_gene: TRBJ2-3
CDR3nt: TGCGCCAGCAGCCCCAGCGGGCATTGGACAGATACGCAGTATTTT
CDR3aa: CASSPSGHWTDTQYF

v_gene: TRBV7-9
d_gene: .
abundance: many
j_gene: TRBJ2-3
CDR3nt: TGTGCCAGCAGCTTATCGACAGCAGCCAATACGCAGTATTTT
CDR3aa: CASSLSTAANTQYF

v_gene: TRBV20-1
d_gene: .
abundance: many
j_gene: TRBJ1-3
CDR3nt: TGCAGTGCTATGATCTCTGGAAACACCATATATTTT
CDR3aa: CSAMISGNTIYF

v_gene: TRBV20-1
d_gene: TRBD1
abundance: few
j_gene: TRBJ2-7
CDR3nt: TGCAGTGCTAGACCCCTAGGACAGGGCTTATACGAGCAGTACTTC
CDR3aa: CSARPLGQGLYEQYF

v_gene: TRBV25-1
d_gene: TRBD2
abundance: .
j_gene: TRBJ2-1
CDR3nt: TGTGCCAGCACCTCCCTAGCGGGACTCTATGAGCAGTTCTTC
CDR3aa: CASTSLAGLYEQFF

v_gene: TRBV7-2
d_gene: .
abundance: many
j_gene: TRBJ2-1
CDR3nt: TGTGCCAGCAGCTCCTCGCAAGCAGGGGTCAATGAGCAGTTCTTC
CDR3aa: CASSSSQAGVNEQFF

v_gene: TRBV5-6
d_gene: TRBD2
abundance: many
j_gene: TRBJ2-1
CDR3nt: TGTGCCAGCAGCTTGACTAGCGGGTTCAATGAGCAGTTCTTC
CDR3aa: CASSLTSGFNEQFF

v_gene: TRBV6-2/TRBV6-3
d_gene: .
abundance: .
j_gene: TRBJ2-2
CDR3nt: TGTGCCAGCAGTTACGGGACTCCGAACACCGGGGAGCTGTTTTTT
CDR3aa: CASSYGTPNTGELFF

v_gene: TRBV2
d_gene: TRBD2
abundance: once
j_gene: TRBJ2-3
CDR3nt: TGTGCCAGAGGACTAGCGGGTGAGGGAAGCACAGATACGCAGTATTTT
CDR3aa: CARGLAGEGSTDTQYF

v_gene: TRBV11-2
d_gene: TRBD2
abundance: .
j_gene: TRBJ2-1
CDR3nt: TGTGCCAGCAGCTTAGAGTCTAGCGGGAGAAATGAGCAGTTCTTC
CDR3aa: CASSLESSGRNEQFF

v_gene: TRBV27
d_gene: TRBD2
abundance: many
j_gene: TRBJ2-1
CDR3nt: TGTGCCAGCAGTCCCCAGATGGGTCAACTAGCGGGAGGACCCAATGAGCAGTTCTTC
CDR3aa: CASSPQMGQLAGGPNEQFF

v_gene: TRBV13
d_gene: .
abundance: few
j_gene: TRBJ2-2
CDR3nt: TGTGCCAGCGCCCCGGGGCGGAGGACCGGGGAGCTGTTTTTT
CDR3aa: CASAPGRRTGELFF

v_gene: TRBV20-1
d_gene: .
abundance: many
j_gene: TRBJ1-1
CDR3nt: TGCAGTGCTAGGTTACAGGGCCCTGAAGCTTTCTTT
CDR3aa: CSARLQGPEAFF

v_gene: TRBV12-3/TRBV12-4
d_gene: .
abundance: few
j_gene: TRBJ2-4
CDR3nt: TGTGCCAGCAGTCTTCAAAGGGGGACCAAAAACATTCAGTACTTC
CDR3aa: CASSLQRGTKNIQYF